Listed below are T cell receptor beta chains from one sample, sequenced in a study of beta chain features in type 1 diabetes. Generated by immunoSEQ multiplex PCR, the TCRdb table keeps only in-frame clones and is missing some. The data contain 100,000 to 150,000 clones, approximately 15% of them singletons. Sequenced input: central memory CD4+ T cells from blood. Source of these receptors: a man between 18 and 35 years old with type 1 diabetes. CDR3s leave out the opening cysteine and the closing phenylalanine or tryptophan.

j_gene,v_gene,CDR3aa
TRBJ1-3,TRBV10-3,AISQGGSGNTIY
TRBJ1-2,TRBV4-2,ASSQDSVHPYGYT
TRBJ1-5,TRBV6-5,ASSEGGHPKPQH
TRBJ1-2,TRBV7-2,ASNRKDYGYT
TRBJ2-1,TRBV4-2,ASSQGGLHNEQF
TRBJ2-5,TRBV28,AISLEFGQETQY
TRBJ2-3,TRBV7-2,ASSFLAGVDTQY
TRBJ1-2,TRBV29-1,SVESGYRG
TRBJ2-5,TRBV5-4,ASSRGGEKTQY
TRBJ2-7,TRBV7-2,ASSRTAVASWDEQY
TRBJ1-1,TRBV7-9,ASSSDPPENTEAF
TRBJ2-1,TRBV6-6,ASTYQGPVYNEQF
TRBJ1-3,TRBV19,ASSFGLFSGNTIY
TRBJ2-7,TRBV7-2,ASSLARLDYEQY
TRBJ2-1,TRBV13,ASSFSGGNYNEQF
TRBJ2-7,TRBV4-3,ASSPGGIYEQY
TRBJ2-7,TRBV7-2,ASSFDRTSYEQY
TRBJ2-6,TRBV4-3,ASSQDGAWAGANVLT
TRBJ2-5,TRBV18,ASSPGETQY
TRBJ2-5,TRBV15,ATSRGRTGGEETQY
TRBJ1-2,TRBV7-2,ASSPGERGYT
TRBJ1-1,TRBV29-1,SVGGLGGRYTEAF
TRBJ1-5,TRBV29-1,SARTEIPGQPQH
TRBJ1-2,TRBV7-9,ASSLGQTVGYT